This is a list of T cell receptor beta chains from one sample in a study of T cell responses to AZD1222 COVID-19 vaccine. Profiled with immunoSEQ multiplex PCR; TCRdb holds only in-frame clones, not every one. The sample has about 100,000 clones, around nine tenths seen once. The source material was peripheral blood, sampled on day 0 of AZD1222 vaccination. The origin of the receptors is an adult in good health. Each CDR3 is given with its conserved first and last residue. D genes are given only for firm matches. Some rows mark clone size as missing; the rest say once, few, many or name a class of expanded clone.

V: TRBV30
size: -
J: TRBJ2-7
D: -
CDR3: CAGAAGPDEQYF
DNA: TGTGCCGGGGCGGCAGGGCCCGACGAGCAGTACTTC

V: TRBV4-1
size: -
J: TRBJ1-5
D: TRBD1
CDR3: CASSQDSGQGFNQPQHF
DNA: TGCGCCAGCAGCCAAGACAGCGGACAGGGTTTCAATCAGCCCCAGCATTTT

V: TRBV11-2
size: -
J: TRBJ2-4
D: -
CDR3: CASSLDLAKNIQYF
DNA: TGTGCCAGCAGCTTAGATCTAGCCAAAAACATTCAGTACTTC

V: TRBV7-7
size: -
J: TRBJ2-3
D: -
CDR3: CASSLDSLRASTDTQYF
DNA: TGTGCTAGCAGCTTAGATTCCCTGCGGGCAAGCACAGATACGCAGTATTTT

V: TRBV28
size: -
J: TRBJ2-7
D: -
CDR3: CASFGEKTYEQYF
DNA: TGTGCCAGCTTTGGGGAGAAGACCTACGAGCAGTACTTC

V: TRBV6-1
size: -
J: TRBJ2-7
D: -
CDR3: CASSELQGGGSYEQYF
DNA: TGTGCCAGCAGTGAACTACAGGGTGGCGGCTCCTACGAGCAGTACTTC

V: TRBV7-2
size: few
J: TRBJ2-5
D: -
CDR3: CASSLHRDETQYF
DNA: TGTGCCAGCAGCTTACACAGGGACGAGACCCAGTACTTC

V: TRBV29-1
size: -
J: TRBJ1-2
D: -
CDR3: CSANLRDGYTF
DNA: TGCAGCGCCAACCTAAGGGATGGCTACACCTTC

V: TRBV30
size: once
J: TRBJ2-7
D: TRBD2
CDR3: CALTDGGYEQYF
DNA: TGTGCCCTGACGGACGGGGGGTACGAGCAGTACTTC

V: TRBV7-2
size: -
J: TRBJ1-1
D: TRBD1
CDR3: CASSFWDRQAFF
DNA: TGTGCCAGCAGCTTTTGGGACAGGCAAGCTTTCTTT

V: TRBV13
size: -
J: TRBJ2-7
D: -
CDR3: CASSPALRDNSYEQYF
DNA: TGTGCCAGCAGCCCTGCCCTCCGGGACAACTCCTACGAGCAGTACTTC

V: TRBV9
size: -
J: TRBJ2-7
D: TRBD1
CDR3: CASSGGDRGHEQYF
DNA: TGTGCCAGCAGCGGGGGGGACAGGGGCCACGAGCAGTACTTC

V: TRBV29-1
size: -
J: TRBJ2-1
D: TRBD2
CDR3: CSGGLAEPIYYNEQFF
DNA: TGCAGCGGCGGACTAGCGGAACCTATCTACTACAATGAGCAGTTCTTC

V: TRBV9
size: -
J: TRBJ2-1
D: TRBD1
CDR3: CASSVATGDRGYNEQFF
DNA: TGTGCCAGCAGCGTAGCTACAGGGGACAGAGGGTACAATGAGCAGTTCTTC

V: TRBV21-1
size: few
J: TRBJ1-5
D: -
CDR3: CASTLYGTGILGNQPQHF
DNA: TGTGCCAGCACCCTTTATGGGACAGGGATTCTGGGCAATCAGCCCCAGCATTTT

V: TRBV6-2/TRBV6-3
size: -
J: TRBJ1-6
D: -
CDR3: CASSWPGHDNSPLHF
DNA: TGTGCCAGCAGTTGGCCGGGACACGATAATTCACCCCTCCACTTT

V: TRBV19
size: -
J: TRBJ1-6
D: -
CDR3: CASTRLGDLGSPLHF
DNA: TGTGCCAGTACCCGACTTGGGGACTTGGGATCACCCCTCCACTTT

V: TRBV27
size: once
J: TRBJ2-1
D: TRBD2
CDR3: CASSGSGGLRSYNEQFF
DNA: TGTGCCAGCAGTGGCAGCGGGGGGCTAAGGTCCTACAATGAGCAGTTCTTC

V: TRBV28
size: -
J: TRBJ2-1
D: TRBD2
CDR3: CACRAGTSSNEQFF
DNA: TGTGCCTGTCGCGCCGGGACTAGCAGTAATGAGCAGTTCTTC

V: TRBV10-3
size: -
J: TRBJ2-7
D: TRBD2
CDR3: CAISEFASGRYYEQYF
DNA: TGTGCCATCAGTGAGTTCGCTAGCGGGAGATACTACGAGCAGTACTTC

V: TRBV5-4
size: -
J: TRBJ2-2
D: TRBD1
CDR3: CASSSGGPGELFF
DNA: TGTGCCAGCAGCTCAGGGGGCCCCGGGGAGCTGTTTTTT

V: TRBV9
size: -
J: TRBJ2-7
D: TRBD2
CDR3: CASSVDVAGYEQYF
DNA: TGTGCCAGCAGCGTAGATGTAGCGGGCTACGAGCAGTACTTC

V: TRBV5-4
size: once
J: TRBJ1-3
D: -
CDR3: CASSLGGSGGNTIYF
DNA: TGTGCCAGCAGCTTGGGCGGTTCGGGTGGAAACACCATATATTTT

V: TRBV19
size: few
J: TRBJ1-1
D: -
CDR3: CASSQGHTESAFF
DNA: TGTGCCAGTAGCCAAGGACACACCGAGTCAGCTTTCTTT

V: TRBV5-1
size: -
J: TRBJ1-1
D: -
CDR3: CASSLLGGEKAFF
DNA: TGCGCCAGCAGCCTCCTAGGGGGGGAAAAAGCTTTCTTT

V: TRBV6-5
size: -
J: TRBJ1-2
D: -
CDR3: CASSSPGGAGGYTF
DNA: TGTGCCAGCAGTTCGCCCGGTGGTGCGGGTGGCTACACCTTC

V: TRBV27
size: few
J: TRBJ2-3
D: TRBD1
CDR3: CASSLLTGGTDTQYF
DNA: TGTGCCAGCAGTCTACTGACAGGGGGGACAGATACGCAGTATTTT

V: TRBV5-1
size: -
J: TRBJ2-7
D: -
CDR3: CASSLGGPYEQYF
DNA: TGCGCCAGCAGCTTGGGCGGACCCTACGAGCAGTACTTC

V: TRBV2
size: -
J: TRBJ2-7
D: -
CDR3: CASTTSGEQYF
DNA: TGTGCCAGTACGACATCGGGGGAGCAGTACTTC

V: TRBV11-3
size: -
J: TRBJ1-1
D: -
CDR3: CASSLHGINTEAFF
DNA: TGTGCCAGCAGCTTGCACGGGATTAACACTGAAGCTTTCTTT

V: TRBV28
size: -
J: TRBJ1-5
D: -
CDR3: CASSLGYQPQHF
DNA: TGTGCCAGCAGTCTAGGTTATCAGCCCCAGCATTTT

V: TRBV6-5
size: -
J: TRBJ2-7
D: TRBD2
CDR3: CASSYGRLAGRYEQYF
DNA: TGTGCCAGCAGTTACGGGAGACTAGCGGGAAGGTACGAGCAGTACTTC

V: TRBV29-1
size: few
J: TRBJ2-1
D: TRBD2
CDR3: CSVVLGLAAYNEQFF
DNA: TGCAGCGTTGTATTGGGACTAGCGGCCTACAATGAGCAGTTCTTC